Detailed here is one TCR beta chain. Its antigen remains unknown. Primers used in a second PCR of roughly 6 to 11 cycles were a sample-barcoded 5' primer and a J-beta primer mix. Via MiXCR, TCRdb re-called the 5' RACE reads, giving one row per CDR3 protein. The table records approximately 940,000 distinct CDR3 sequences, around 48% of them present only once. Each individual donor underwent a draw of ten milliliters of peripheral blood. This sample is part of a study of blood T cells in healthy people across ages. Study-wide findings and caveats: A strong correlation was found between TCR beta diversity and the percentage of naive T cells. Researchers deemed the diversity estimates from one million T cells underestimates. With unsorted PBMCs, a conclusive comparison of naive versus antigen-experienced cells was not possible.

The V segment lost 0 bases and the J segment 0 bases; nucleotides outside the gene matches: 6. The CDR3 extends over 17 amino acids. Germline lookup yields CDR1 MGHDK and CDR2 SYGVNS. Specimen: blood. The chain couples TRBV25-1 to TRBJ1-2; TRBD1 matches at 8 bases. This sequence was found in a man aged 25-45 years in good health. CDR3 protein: CASSEYGRGQANYGYTF. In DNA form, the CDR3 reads TGTGCCAGCAGTGAATATGGCAGGGGGCAGGCTAACTATGGCTACACCTTC.